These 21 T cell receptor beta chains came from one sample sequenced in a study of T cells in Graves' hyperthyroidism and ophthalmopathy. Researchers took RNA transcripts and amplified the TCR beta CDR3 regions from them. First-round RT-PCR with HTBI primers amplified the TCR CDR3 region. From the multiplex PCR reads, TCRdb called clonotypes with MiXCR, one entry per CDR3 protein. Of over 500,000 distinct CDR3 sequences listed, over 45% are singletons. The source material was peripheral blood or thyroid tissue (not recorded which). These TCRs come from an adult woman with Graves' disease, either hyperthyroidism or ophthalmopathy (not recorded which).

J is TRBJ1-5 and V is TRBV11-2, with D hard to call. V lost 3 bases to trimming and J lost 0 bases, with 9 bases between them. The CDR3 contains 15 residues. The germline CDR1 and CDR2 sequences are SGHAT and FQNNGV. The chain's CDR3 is CASSLYGFSNQPQHF. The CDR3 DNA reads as TGTGCCAGCAGCTTGTACGGGTTTAGCAATCAGCCCCAGCATTTT.

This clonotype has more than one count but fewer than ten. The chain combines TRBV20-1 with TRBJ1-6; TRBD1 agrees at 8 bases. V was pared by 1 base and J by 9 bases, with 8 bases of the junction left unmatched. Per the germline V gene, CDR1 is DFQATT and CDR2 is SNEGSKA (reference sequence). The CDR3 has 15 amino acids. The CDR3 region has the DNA TGCAGTGCTAGAGGGGTCGGACAGGGTGGTTCACCCCTCCACTTT. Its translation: CSARGVGQGGSPLHF.

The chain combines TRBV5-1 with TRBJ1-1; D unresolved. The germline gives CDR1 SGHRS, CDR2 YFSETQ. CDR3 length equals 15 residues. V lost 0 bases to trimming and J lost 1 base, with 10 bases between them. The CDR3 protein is CASSLELARNTEAFF. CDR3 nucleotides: TGCGCCAGCAGCTTGGAACTAGCGAGGAACACTGAAGCTTTCTTT.

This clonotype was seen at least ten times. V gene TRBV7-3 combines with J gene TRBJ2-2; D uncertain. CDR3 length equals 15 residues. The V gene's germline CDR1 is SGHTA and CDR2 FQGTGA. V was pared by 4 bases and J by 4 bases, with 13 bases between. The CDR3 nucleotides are TGTGCCAGCAGCTACCGGACCGGAACCACCGGGGAGCTGTTTTTT. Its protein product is CASSYRTGTTGELFF.

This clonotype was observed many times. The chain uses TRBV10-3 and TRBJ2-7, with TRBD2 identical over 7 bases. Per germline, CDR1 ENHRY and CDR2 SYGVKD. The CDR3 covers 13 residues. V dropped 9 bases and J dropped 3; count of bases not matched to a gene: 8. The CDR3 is CAISAGDIYEQYF. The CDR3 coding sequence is TGTGCCATTTCGGCGGGAGATATCTACGAGCAGTACTTC.

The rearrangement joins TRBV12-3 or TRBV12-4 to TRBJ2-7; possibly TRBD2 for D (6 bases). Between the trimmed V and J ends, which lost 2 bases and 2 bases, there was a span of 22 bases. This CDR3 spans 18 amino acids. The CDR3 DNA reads TGTGCCAGCAGTTTATCCCCCCGCGGCGGGACCGGAGCCTACGAGCAGTACTTC. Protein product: CASSLSPRGGTGAYEQYF.

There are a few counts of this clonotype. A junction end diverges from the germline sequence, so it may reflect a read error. DNA for the CDR3: TGTGCTAGCAGCCAGAGGGGGAGTGGCACAGATACGCAGTATTTT. Translated, it gives CASSQRGSGTDTQYF. This chain uses TRBV7-7 with TRBJ2-3; possibly TRBD1 for D (6 bases). Germline V lookup: CDR1 SSHAT, CDR2 FNYEAQ (reference sequence). There are 15 residues in the CDR3.

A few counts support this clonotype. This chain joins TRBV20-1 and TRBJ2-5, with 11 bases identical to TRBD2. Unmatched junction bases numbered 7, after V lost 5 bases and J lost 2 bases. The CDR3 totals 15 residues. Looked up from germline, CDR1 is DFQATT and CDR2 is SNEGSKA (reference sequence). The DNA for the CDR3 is TGCAGTGCTGAACTAGCGGGGGTTATACAAGAGACCCAGTACTTC. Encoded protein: CSAELAGVIQETQYF.

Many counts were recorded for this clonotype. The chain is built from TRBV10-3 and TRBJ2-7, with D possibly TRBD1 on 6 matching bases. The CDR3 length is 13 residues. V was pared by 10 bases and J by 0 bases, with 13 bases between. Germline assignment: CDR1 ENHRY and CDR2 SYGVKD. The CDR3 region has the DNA TGTGCCAGCGAACCGGACAGCTCCTACGAGCAGTACTTC. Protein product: CASEPDSSYEQYF.

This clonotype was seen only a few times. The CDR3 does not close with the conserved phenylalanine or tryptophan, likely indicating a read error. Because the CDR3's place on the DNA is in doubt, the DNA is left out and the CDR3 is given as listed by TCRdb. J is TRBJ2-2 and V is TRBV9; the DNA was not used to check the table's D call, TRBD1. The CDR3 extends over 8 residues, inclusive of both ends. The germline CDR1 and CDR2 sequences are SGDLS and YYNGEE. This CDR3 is CASSVGQG.

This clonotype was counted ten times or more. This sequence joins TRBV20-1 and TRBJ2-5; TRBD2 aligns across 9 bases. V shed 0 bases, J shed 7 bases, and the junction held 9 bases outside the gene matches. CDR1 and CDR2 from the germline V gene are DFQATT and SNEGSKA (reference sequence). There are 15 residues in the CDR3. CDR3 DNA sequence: TGCAGTGCTAGAGAAGCTAGCGGGACCCTATGGACCCAGTACTTC. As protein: CSAREASGTLWTQYF.

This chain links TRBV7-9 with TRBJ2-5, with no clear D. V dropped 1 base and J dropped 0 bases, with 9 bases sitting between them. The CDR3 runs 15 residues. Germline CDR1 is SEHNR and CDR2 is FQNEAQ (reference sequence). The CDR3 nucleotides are TGTGCCAGCAGCTTAGGCTCCACGTACCAAGAGACCCAGTACTTC. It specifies CASSLGSTYQETQYF.

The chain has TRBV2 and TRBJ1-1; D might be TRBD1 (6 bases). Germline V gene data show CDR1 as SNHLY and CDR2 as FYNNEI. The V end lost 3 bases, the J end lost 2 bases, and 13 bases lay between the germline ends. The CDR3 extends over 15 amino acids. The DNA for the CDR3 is TGTGCCAGCAGTGAGACCCTGGGACACAACACTGAAGCTTTCTTT. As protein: CASSETLGHNTEAFF.

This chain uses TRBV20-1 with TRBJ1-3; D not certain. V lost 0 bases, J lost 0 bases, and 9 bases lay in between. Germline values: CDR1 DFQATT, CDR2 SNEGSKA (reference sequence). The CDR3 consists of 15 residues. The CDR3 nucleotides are TGCAGTGCTAGAGAGGCCGGCATCTCTGGAAACACCATATATTTT. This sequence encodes CSAREAGISGNTIYF.

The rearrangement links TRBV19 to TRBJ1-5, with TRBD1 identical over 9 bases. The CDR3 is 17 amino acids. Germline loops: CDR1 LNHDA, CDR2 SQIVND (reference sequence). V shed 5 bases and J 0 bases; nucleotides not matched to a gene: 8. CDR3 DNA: TGTGCCAGTAGTTCGCGGACAGGGGCCAATAGCAATCAGCCCCAGCATTTT. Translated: CASSSRTGANSNQPQHF.

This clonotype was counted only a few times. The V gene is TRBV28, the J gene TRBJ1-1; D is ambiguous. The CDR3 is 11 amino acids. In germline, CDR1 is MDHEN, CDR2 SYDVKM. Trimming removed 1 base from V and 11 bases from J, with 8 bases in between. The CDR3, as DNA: TGTGCCAGCAGTTTATCCCAACGGGCTTTCTTT. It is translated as CASSLSQRAFF.

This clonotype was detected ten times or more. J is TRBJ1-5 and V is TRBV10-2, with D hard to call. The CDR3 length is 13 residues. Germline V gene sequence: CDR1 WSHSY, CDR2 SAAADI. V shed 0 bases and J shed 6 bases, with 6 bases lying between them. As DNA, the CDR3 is TGCGCCAGCAGTGAGTCCGTTAGTCAGCCCCAGCATTTT. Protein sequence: CASSESVSQPQHF.

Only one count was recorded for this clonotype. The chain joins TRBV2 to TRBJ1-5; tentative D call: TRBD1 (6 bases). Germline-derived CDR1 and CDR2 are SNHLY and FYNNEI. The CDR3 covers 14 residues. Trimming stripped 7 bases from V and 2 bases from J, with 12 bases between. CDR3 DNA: TGTGCCAGCAAAGCGGACAGTCGCAATCAGCCCCAGCATTTT. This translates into CASKADSRNQPQHF.

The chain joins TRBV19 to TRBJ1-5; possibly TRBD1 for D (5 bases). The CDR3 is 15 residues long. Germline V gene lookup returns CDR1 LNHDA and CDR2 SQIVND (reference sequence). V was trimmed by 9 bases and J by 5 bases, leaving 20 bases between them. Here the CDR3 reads CASSREGEGYQPQHF. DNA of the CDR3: TGTGCCAGCAGCAGGGAGGGAGAGGGCTATCAGCCCCAGCATTTT.

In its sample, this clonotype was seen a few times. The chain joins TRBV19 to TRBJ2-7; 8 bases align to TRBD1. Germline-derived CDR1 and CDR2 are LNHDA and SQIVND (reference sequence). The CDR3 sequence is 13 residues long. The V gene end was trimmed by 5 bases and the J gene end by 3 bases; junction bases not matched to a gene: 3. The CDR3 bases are TGTGCCAGTAGTGCCGACAGGGGCTACGAGCAGTACTTC. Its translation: CASSADRGYEQYF.

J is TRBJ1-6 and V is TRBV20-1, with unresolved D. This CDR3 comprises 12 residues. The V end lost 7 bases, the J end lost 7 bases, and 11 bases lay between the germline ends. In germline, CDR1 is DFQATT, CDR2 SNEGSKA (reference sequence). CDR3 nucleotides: TGCAGTGGAGGGTGGGGAAATTCACCCCTCCACTTT. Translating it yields CSGGWGNSPLHF.